The 6 T cell receptor beta chains below all came from one sample that was sequenced in a study of identical twins. One entry per CDR3 protein, called by TCRdb with MiXCR from the 5' RACE reads. The sample records about 160,000 distinct CDR3 sequences, around 3.4% being singletons. Sequenced input: memory T cells sorted from blood. Receptor source: a man between 18 and 35 years old in good health.

This clonotype was detected many times. The chain is built from TRBV20-1 and TRBJ1-1; maybe TRBD1 (5 bases). Germline-derived CDR1 and CDR2 are DFQATT and SNEGSKA (reference sequence). Trimming removed 3 bases from V and 1 base from J, with 9 bases in between. This CDR3 region has 13 residues. CDR3 in DNA: TGCAGTGCTAGCGGCAGGGAGAACACTGAAGCTTTCTTT. It encodes CSASGRENTEAFF.

This clonotype was detected many times. CDR3 bases: TGTGCCAGCAGCTTAGAAAGGGGGTACCAGGGGACCCAGTACTTC. It translates to CASSLERGYQGTQYF. The chain uses TRBV11-2 and TRBJ2-5; TRBD1 might be the D (6 bases). V lost 0 bases and J 7 bases, leaving 15 bases between the germline ends. The CDR3 consists of 15 residues. Germline values: CDR1 SGHAT, CDR2 FQNNGV.

Remarks on this clonotype: One end of the junction does not line up with germline, which may come from a read error. This chain uses TRBV28 with TRBJ2-7, with 9 positions matching TRBD1. Germline lookup yields CDR1 MDHEN and CDR2 SYDVKM. This CDR3 has 12 amino acids. The CDR3 nucleotides are TGTGCCAGCAGCCCAAAACCGGGACAGGGTAACTTC. Translating gives CASSPKPGQGNF.

In its sample, this clonotype was seen many times. The chain combines TRBV15 with TRBJ2-1; TRBD1 agrees at 9 bases. After removal of 6 bases from V and 15 bases from J, the junction contained 12 bases not matched to a gene. Germline CDR1 and CDR2: LNHNV and YYDKDF (reference sequence). CDR3 length: 13 amino acids. This chain's CDR3 is CATSGTGGVGGFF. The CDR3 coding sequence is TGTGCCACCAGTGGCACAGGGGGCGTCGGGGGGTTCTTC. The entire variable domain, with the rest obtained from reference TRBV15 and TRBJ2-1, is as follows: DAMVIQNPRYQVTQFGKPVTLSCSQTLNHNVMYWYQQKSSQAPKLLFHYYDKDFNNEADTPDNFQSRRPNTSFCFLDIRSPGLGDTAMYLCATSGTGGVGGFFGPGTRLTVL.

This clonotype was detected many times. Here the CDR3 DNA reads TGTGCCACCCAGGTGGGCTCTGGAAACACCATATATTTT. Translating it yields CATQVGSGNTIYF. The V and J genes are TRBV15 and TRBJ1-3; D gene ambiguous. Germline lookup yields CDR1 LNHNV and CDR2 YYDKDF (reference sequence). The CDR3 is 13 amino acids. V was pared by 8 bases and J by 0 bases, with 8 bases between.

This clonotype was seen many times. The chain carries TRBV12-3 or TRBV12-4 and TRBJ1-1; TRBD1 matches 7 bases. The CDR3 consists of 14 residues. V lost 5 bases and J lost 4; bases outside the gene matches: 7. CDR3 in amino acids: CASSPPTGSTEAFF. Written as DNA, the CDR3 is TGTGCCAGCAGTCCACCGACAGGGAGCACTGAAGCTTTCTTT.